The 29 T cell receptor beta chains below were found in one sample sequenced in a study of shared clonotypes between healthy human individuals (dated by TCRdb to about 2020). Library construction relied on the immunoSEQ multiplex PCR assay. The table comes from immuneACCESS by way of TCRdb, which keeps in-frame sequences with V and J called. Part of the clones is missing from these tables; in studies checked, under half for an unresolved V gene and the rest for unknown reasons. The sample includes 2 million to 3 million clones, with roughly 93% observed a single time. The ten most abundant clones make up approximately 0.37% of the sample. The sample comprised naive CD4+ T cells from PBMCs. The sample's cell subset or site label, in plain terms: CD45RA+ positively selected. These receptors were taken from a man between 18 and 29 years old in good health. Some clones in this sample may be carry-over from other donors' samples.

The CDR3 here is CASSYSKVSYNEQFF. In DNA form, the CDR3 reads TGTGCCAGCAGTTACTCAAAGGTTTCCTACAATGAGCAGTTCTTC. The chain carries TRBV6-5 and TRBJ2-1, with D uncertain. There are 15 residues in the CDR3. With 0 bases removed from V and 1 base from J, the gap between germline ends came to 7 bases. Germline CDR1 MNHEY, CDR2 SVGAGI.

The genes are TRBV20-1 and TRBJ2-7, with D unresolved. The V gene lost 7 bases and the J gene lost 0 bases, with 7 bases spanning the gap. The CDR3 loop spans 11 amino acids. The germline gives CDR1 DFQATT, CDR2 SNEGSKA (reference sequence). The CDR3 spells CSVSSSYEQYF. The CDR3 DNA is TGCAGTGTTTCAAGCTCCTACGAGCAGTACTTC.

A single count supports this clone. CDR3 sequence reads: CASNCQGELFGYTF. CDR3 DNA sequence: TGCGCCAGCAATTGCCAGGGAGAGCTTTTCGGCTACACCTTC. The chain joins TRBV10-1 to TRBJ1-2; tentative D call: TRBD1 (5 bases). V lost 7 bases and J lost 8, with 20 bases in between. The germline V gene has CDR1 WNHNN and CDR2 SYGVQD (reference sequence). The CDR3 is 14 amino acids.

The chain carries TRBV10-3 and TRBJ1-2, with a weak D call TRBD1 (5 bases). Germline CDR1 reads ENHRY; CDR2 reads SYGVKD. With 7 bases removed from V and 5 bases from J, the gap between germline ends came to 20 bases. The CDR3 is made up of 15 amino acids. CDR3 nucleotides: TGTGCCATCATGAATGGTCGGGGCCCGACTTATGGCTACACCTTC. This gives the protein CAIMNGRGPTYGYTF.

About this clone: This CDR3 is also generated by other DNA sequences in the sample. The chain links TRBV5-1 to TRBJ2-7; 9 positions agree with TRBD1. Germline V gives CDR1 SGHRS, CDR2 YFSETQ. The CDR3 is 15 amino acids. Trimming cost V 3 bases and J 0 bases; bases outside gene matches: 4. The DNA of the CDR3 is TGCGCCAGCAGCTCGGGACAGGGAAGCTCCTACGAGCAGTACTTC. Amino acids: CASSSGQGSSYEQYF.

This clone was seen just once. The chain combines TRBV9 with TRBJ1-2, with 10 nucleotides matching TRBD1. The CDR3 covers 14 residues. Germline V CDR1 and CDR2: SGDLS, YYNGEE. Germline trimming cut 4 bases from V and 8 bases from J; bases unmatched to any gene: 8. The CDR3 spells CASSWGQGTGGYTF. The CDR3 nucleotides read TGTGCCAGCAGCTGGGGACAGGGGACGGGCGGCTACACCTTC.

V usage is TRBV7-3 and J usage is TRBJ2-5, with D possibly matching TRBD1 (8 bases). The V gene lost 5 bases and the J gene lost 2 bases, with 15 bases spanning the gap. CDR3 length equals 15 residues. Germline CDR1 and CDR2: SGHTA and FQGTGA. The CDR3, as DNA: TGTGCCAGCAGCCCGAACAGGGGGGGACAAGAGACCCAGTACTTC. Protein product: CASSPNRGGQETQYF.

The chain carries TRBV19 and TRBJ1-1; TRBD1 is a possible D gene (5 bases). Between the trimmed V and J ends, which lost 7 bases and 2 bases, there was a span of 8 bases. CDR1 is LNHDA and CDR2 is SQIVND in the germline V gene (reference sequence). CDR3 length equals 12 residues. The CDR3 DNA follows: TGTGCCAGTAAAGACAGAAACACTGAAGCTTTCTTT. Its protein product is CASKDRNTEAFF.

This rearrangement joins TRBV2 to TRBJ2-5, with TRBD1 as a possible D gene (7 bases). In germline, CDR1 is SNHLY, CDR2 FYNNEI. Trimming pared 0 bases from V and 5 bases from J, leaving 16 bases between. The CDR3 has 16 amino acids. CDR3 nucleotide sequence: TGTGCCAGCAGTGAAGCGCTTCAGGCAGGGGGGGAGACCCAGTACTTC. This sequence encodes CASSEALQAGGETQYF.

This clone came up a few times. CDR3: CASSLTPGQGVTGELFF. CDR3 coding DNA: TGTGCCAGCAGCTTAACCCCCGGACAGGGTGTCACCGGGGAGCTGTTTTTT. The rearrangement uses TRBV7-3 and TRBJ2-2, with 8 bases aligning to TRBD1. CDR3 length: 17 residues. Germline V gives CDR1 SGHTA, CDR2 FQGTGA. Trimming removed 0 bases from V and 4 bases from J; junction bases left unmatched: 7.

CDR3 protein: CASSPFQGQWNTEAFF. The DNA for the CDR3 is TGTGCCAGCAGCCCGTTCCAGGGACAGTGGAACACTGAAGCTTTCTTT. The gene calls are TRBV14 and TRBJ1-1, with TRBD1 identical over 7 bases. The ends lost 4 bases at V and 1 base at J; junction bases unmatched: 9. CDR3 length: 16 amino acids. Germline V gene data show CDR1 as SGHDN and CDR2 as FVKESK.

This clone was recorded once. The genes are TRBV7-9 and TRBJ2-1; D possibly corresponds to TRBD2 (5 bases). Looked up from germline, CDR1 is SEHNR and CDR2 is FQNEAQ (reference sequence). The V end lost 2 bases, the J end lost 9 bases, and 17 bases lay between the germline ends. The CDR3 has 15 amino acids. The CDR3 nucleotides are TGTGCCAGCAGCTTATTTCGAGGGCGCCGGGGTGAGCAGTTCTTC. Its protein product is CASSLFRGRRGEQFF.

The chain joins TRBV29-1 to TRBJ2-3, with 7 nucleotides matching TRBD2. The trim removed 5 bases at V and 5 bases at J, leaving 16 bases unmatched. The CDR3 sequence is 16 residues long. CDR1 and CDR2 (germline): SQVTM, ANQGSEA. The CDR3 region is CSVKGRAGEGVDTQYF. In DNA, the CDR3 is TGCAGCGTTAAGGGAAGGGCGGGAGAGGGAGTAGATACGCAGTATTTT.

In its sample, this clone was seen once. V is TRBV18 and J is TRBJ1-5, with 8 bases identical to TRBD1. After removal of 6 bases from V and 7 bases from J, the junction contained 8 bases not matched to a gene. The CDR3 sequence is 14 residues long. CDR1 KGHSH and CDR2 LQKENI come from the germline V gene. CDR3 DNA sequence: TGTGCCAGCTCTCTGGACAGGGTTGCCCAGCCCCAGCATTTT. Protein sequence: CASSLDRVAQPQHF.

V and J are TRBV21-1 and TRBJ1-2; the DNA was not compared with TRBD1, the D call given in the table. TRBV21-1 is a known pseudogene. There are 16 residues in the CDR3. The CDR3 DNA reads as TGTGCCAGCAGCAAGCAGGGGGCTTCAGCTAACTATGGCTACACCTTC. Protein sequence: CASSKQGASANYGYTF.

V is TRBV9 and J is TRBJ2-3, with 7 positions matching TRBD2. Trimming at V came to 0 bases and at J to 4 bases, leaving 8 bases not matched to a gene. The CDR3 is 16 residues long. The germline CDR1 and CDR2 sequences are SGDLS and YYNGEE. CDR3 bases: TGTGCCAGCAGCGTAGGAGAGCGGGAAGTCCCAGATACGCAGTATTTT. It yields the protein CASSVGEREVPDTQYF.

This sequence joins TRBV5-8 and TRBJ1-1, with D tentatively TRBD1 (5 bases). With 9 bases removed from V and 6 bases from J, the gap between germline ends came to 21 bases. CDR1 is SGHTS and CDR2 is YDEGEE in the germline V gene. The CDR3 sequence is 14 residues long. The CDR3 protein is CANWDPRLKPEAFF. DNA for the CDR3: TGTGCCAATTGGGACCCCCGTTTGAAGCCTGAAGCTTTCTTT.

As concerns this clone: Other DNA sequences in the same sample also yield this CDR3. The chain links TRBV2 to TRBJ2-5; D is unclear. CDR3 length: 14 residues. V shed 5 bases and J shed 5 bases, with 15 bases lying between them. Germline CDR1 and CDR2: SNHLY and FYNNEI. This chain's CDR3 is CASSQTSAWETQYF. As DNA, the CDR3 is TGTGCCAGCAGTCAAACCTCAGCTTGGGAGACCCAGTACTTC.

This chain links TRBV28 with TRBJ2-1; a weak D match, TRBD1 (6 bases). Trimming took off 5 bases at V and 0 bases at J, with 11 bases between the two ends. The CDR3 runs 15 residues. Germline values: CDR1 MDHEN, CDR2 SYDVKM. CDR3 residues: CASSPLRGSYNEQFF. DNA for the CDR3: TGTGCCAGCAGTCCACTCAGGGGCTCCTACAATGAGCAGTTCTTC.

The gene calls are TRBV7-2 and TRBJ2-7, with D maybe TRBD1 (6 bases). Trimming cost V 5 bases and J 0 bases, with 11 bases left between them. The CDR3 consists of 14 residues. Germline V gene lookup returns CDR1 SGHTA and CDR2 FQGNSA. The CDR3 reads CASSERQASYEQYF. CDR3 nucleotide sequence: TGTGCCAGCAGCGAACGACAGGCCTCCTACGAGCAGTACTTC.

V and J are TRBV7-8 and TRBJ1-3; D is unclear. V was pared by 5 bases and J by 0 bases, with 14 bases between. The germline gives CDR1 SGHVS, CDR2 FQNEAQ. CDR3 length equals 16 residues. The CDR3 region is CASSARGLDSGNTIYF. The CDR3 bases are TGTGCCAGCAGCGCCCGTGGGTTAGACTCTGGAAACACCATATATTTT.

This chain connects TRBV6-5 to TRBJ2-7; D is undetermined. V lost 6 bases and J 0 bases, leaving 15 bases between the germline ends. The germline CDR1 and CDR2 sequences are MNHEY and SVGAGI. This CDR3 comprises 15 residues. The CDR3 DNA reads TGTGCCAGCAGGCCGTCGTCCTCGGGCTCCTACGAGCAGTACTTC. Its protein is CASRPSSSGSYEQYF.

This clone turned up a few times. This sample includes further DNA sequences coding for the same CDR3. This chain connects TRBV19 to TRBJ1-1; no firm D call. The CDR3 loop spans 13 amino acids. In germline, CDR1 is LNHDA, CDR2 SQIVND (reference sequence). With 3 bases removed from V and 0 bases from J, the gap between germline ends came to 5 bases. As DNA, the CDR3 is TGTGCCAGTAGTATTGAGCTGAACACTGAAGCTTTCTTT. It yields the protein CASSIELNTEAFF. The full variable domain, rest sourced from reference TRBV19 and TRBJ1-1, is DGGITQSPKYLFRKEGQNVTLSCEQNLNHDAMYWYRQDPGQGLRLIYYSQIVNDFQKGDIAEGYSVSREKKESFPLTVTSAQKNPTAFYLCASSIELNTEAFFGQGTRLTVV.

The chain employs TRBV13 and TRBJ1-5; D unresolved. This CDR3 has 15 amino acids. Germline V CDR1 and CDR2: PRHDT, FYEKMQ (reference sequence). V was trimmed by 0 bases and J by 3 bases, leaving 9 bases between them. CDR3 region: CASSLGPGYNQPQHF. In nucleotides, the CDR3 is TGTGCCAGCAGCTTAGGTCCGGGGTACAATCAGCCCCAGCATTTT.

This chain uses TRBV6-1 with TRBJ2-5, with TRBD2 identical over 12 bases. The CDR3 sequence is 16 residues long. Trimming took 4 bases from V and 4 from J; bases not matched to a gene: 7. CDR1 and CDR2 (germline): MNHNS, SASEGT. The CDR3 nucleotides are TGTGCCAGCAGTGTGCGACTAGCGGGAGCTCTAGAGACCCAGTACTTC. Protein product: CASSVRLAGALETQYF.

The rearrangement links TRBV5-1 to TRBJ2-5; D gene ambiguous. Looked up from germline, CDR1 is SGHRS and CDR2 is YFSETQ. The germline V and J ends were trimmed by 0 bases and 1 base, with 10 bases remaining between them. CDR3 size: 15 residues. CDR3 sequence: CASSLALRAQETQYF. The CDR3 bases are TGCGCCAGCAGCTTGGCCCTCCGAGCCCAAGAGACCCAGTACTTC. Full variable domain (outside the CDR3, taken from reference TRBV5-1 and TRBJ2-5): KAGVTQTPRYLIKTRGQQVTLSCSPISGHRSVSWYQQTPGQGLQFLFEYFSETQRNKGNFPGRFSGRQFSNSRSEMNVSTLELGDSALYLCASSLALRAQETQYFGPGTRLLVL.

As concerns this clone: This sample includes further DNA sequences coding for the same CDR3. The chain has TRBV9 and TRBJ1-4; the match to TRBD1 covers 7 bases. Trimming removed 4 bases from V and 2 bases from J; junction bases left unmatched: 8. In germline, CDR1 is SGDLS, CDR2 YYNGEE. The CDR3 loop spans 16 amino acids. The CDR3, as DNA: TGTGCCAGCAGCCCCCGAACGGGACAGACTAATGAAAAACTGTTTTTT. Its translation is CASSPRTGQTNEKLFF.

This chain links TRBV6-1 with TRBJ2-2; no definite D call. V shed 6 bases and J shed 6 bases, with 11 bases lying between them. This CDR3 contains 13 residues. Germline V lookup: CDR1 MNHNS, CDR2 SASEGT. CDR3 residues: CASSPFLAGELFF. CDR3 nucleotides: TGTGCCAGCAGCCCTTTTTTGGCCGGGGAGCTGTTTTTT.

Only a few counts were recorded for this clone. The CDR3 spells CASSIAPDTGELFF. The CDR3 DNA reads as TGTGCCAGCAGCATCGCCCCGGACACCGGGGAGCTGTTTTTT. The chain recombines TRBV7-9 with TRBJ2-2; D ambiguous. The CDR3 runs to 14 residues. CDR1 is SEHNR, CDR2 FQNEAQ, per germline (reference sequence). Between the trimmed V and J ends, which lost 5 bases and 3 bases, there was a span of 10 bases.